Sequencing of this T cell receptor beta chain was carried out in a study of T cell repertoires and HLA-DP antigens. Study-wide context: Sorted CD137+CD4+ samples averaged roughly 210 ng DNA; pre-culture CD4+ samples, 1,000 to 1,500 ng. Study results and limitations: Responder cells were total CD4+ cells with a HeLa antigen-presenting system.

TCRdb's copy holds only in-frame clones and misses some; the assay was immunoSEQ multiplex PCR. The table lists about 73,000 clones, about four fifths of them singletons. Regarding this clone: Its antigen is still unknown.

The sample taken for sequencing was CD4+ T cells from PBMCs. The TCR was taken from a man aged 55-75 years in good health and CMV-seronegative.

As DNA, the CDR3 is TGTGCCAGCAGCGTAGGTCCGGGAGGGACTGAAGCTTTCTTT. It translates to CASSVGPGGTEAFF. The chain has TRBV9 and TRBJ1-1; no definite D call. The CDR3 runs 14 residues. V shed 0 bases and J shed 5 bases, with 11 bases lying between them. Germline V gives CDR1 SGDLS, CDR2 YYNGEE. The variable domain in full, completed from reference TRBV9 and TRBJ1-1, reads DSGVTQTPKHLITATGQRVTLRCSPRSGDLSVYWYQQSLDQGLQFLIQYYNGEERAKGNILERFSAQQFPDLHSELNLSSLELGDSALYFCASSVGPGGTEAFFGQGTRLTVV.